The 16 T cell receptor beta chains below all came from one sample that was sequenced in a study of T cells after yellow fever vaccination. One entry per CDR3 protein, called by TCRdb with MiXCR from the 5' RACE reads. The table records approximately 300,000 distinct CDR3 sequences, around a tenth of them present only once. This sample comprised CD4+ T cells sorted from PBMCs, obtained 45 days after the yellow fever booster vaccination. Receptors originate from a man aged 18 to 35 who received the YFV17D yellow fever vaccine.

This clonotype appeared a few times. CDR3 nucleotide sequence: TGTGCCAGCAGTTACTCGTCTCTCGTCAGTTCCTACGAGCAGTACTTC. Its protein is CASSYSSLVSSYEQYF. The rearrangement joins TRBV6-5 to TRBJ2-7; D gene unclear. CDR1 is MNHEY and CDR2 is SVGAGI in the germline V gene. The CDR3 extends over 16 amino acids. Trimming took 0 bases from V and 1 from J, leaving 13 bases between them.

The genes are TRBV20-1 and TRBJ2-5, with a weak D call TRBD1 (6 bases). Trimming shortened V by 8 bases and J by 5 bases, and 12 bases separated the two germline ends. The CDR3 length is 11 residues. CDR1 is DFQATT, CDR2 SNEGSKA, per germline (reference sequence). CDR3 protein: CSSSGVETQYF. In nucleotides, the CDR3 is TGCAGTTCCTCAGGGGTCGAGACCCAGTACTTC.

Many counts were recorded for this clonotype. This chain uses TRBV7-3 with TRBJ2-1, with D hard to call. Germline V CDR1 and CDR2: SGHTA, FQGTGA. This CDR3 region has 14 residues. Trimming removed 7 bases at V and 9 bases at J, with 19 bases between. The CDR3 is CASMLGVGLSEQFF. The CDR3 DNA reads TGTGCCAGCATGCTAGGTGTGGGGTTAAGTGAGCAGTTCTTC.

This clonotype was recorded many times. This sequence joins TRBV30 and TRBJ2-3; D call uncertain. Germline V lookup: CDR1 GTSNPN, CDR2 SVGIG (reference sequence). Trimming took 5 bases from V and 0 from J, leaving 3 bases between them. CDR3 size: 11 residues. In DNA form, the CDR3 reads TGTGCCTGGGTTAGCACAGATACGCAGTATTTT. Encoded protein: CAWVSTDTQYF.

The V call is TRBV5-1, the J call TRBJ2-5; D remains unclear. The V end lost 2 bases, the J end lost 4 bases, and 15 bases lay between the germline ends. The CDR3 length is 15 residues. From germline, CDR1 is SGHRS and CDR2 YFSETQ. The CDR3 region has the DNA TGCGCCAGCAGCTTAGGCCTAGAGGTGGGAGAGACCCAGTACTTC. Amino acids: CASSLGLEVGETQYF.

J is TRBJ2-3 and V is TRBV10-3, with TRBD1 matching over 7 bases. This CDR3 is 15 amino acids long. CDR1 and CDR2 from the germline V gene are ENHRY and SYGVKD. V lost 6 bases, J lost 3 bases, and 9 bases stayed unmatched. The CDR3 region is CAIRNGTVRTDTQYF. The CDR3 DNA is TGTGCCATCAGAAACGGGACAGTGCGAACAGATACGCAGTATTTT.

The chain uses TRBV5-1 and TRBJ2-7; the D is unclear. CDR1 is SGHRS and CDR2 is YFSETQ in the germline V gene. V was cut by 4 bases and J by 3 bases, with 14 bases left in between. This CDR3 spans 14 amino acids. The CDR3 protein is CASSLVGLDYEQYF. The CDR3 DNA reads TGCGCCAGCAGCCTGGTGGGTCTGGACTACGAGCAGTACTTC.

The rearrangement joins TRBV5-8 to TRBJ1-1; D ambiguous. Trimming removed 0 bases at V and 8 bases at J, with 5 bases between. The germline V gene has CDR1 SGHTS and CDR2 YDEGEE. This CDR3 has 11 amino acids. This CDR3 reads CASSLDLEAFF. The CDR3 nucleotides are TGTGCCAGCAGCTTGGACCTCGAAGCTTTCTTT.

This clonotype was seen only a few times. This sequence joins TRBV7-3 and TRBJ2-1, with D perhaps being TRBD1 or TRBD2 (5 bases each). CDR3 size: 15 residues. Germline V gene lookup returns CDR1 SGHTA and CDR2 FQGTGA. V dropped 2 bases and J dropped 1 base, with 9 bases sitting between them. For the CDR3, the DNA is TGTGCCAGCAGCTTAGGGGGAATGTCCTACAATGAGCAGTTCTTC. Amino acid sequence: CASSLGGMSYNEQFF.

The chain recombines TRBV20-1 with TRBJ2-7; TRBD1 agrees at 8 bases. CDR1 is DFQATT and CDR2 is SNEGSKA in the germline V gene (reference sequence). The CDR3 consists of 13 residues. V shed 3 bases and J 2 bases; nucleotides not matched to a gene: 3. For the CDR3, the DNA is TGCAGTGCTAGGACAGGGGTGGCCTACGAGCAGTACTTC. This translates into CSARTGVAYEQYF.

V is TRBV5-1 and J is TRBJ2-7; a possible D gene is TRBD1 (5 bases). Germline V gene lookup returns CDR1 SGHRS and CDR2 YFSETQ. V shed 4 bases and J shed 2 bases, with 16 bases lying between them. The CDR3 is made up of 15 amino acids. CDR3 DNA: TGCGCCAGCAGCACAGGCCGAATAAACACCTACGAGCAGTACTTC. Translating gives CASSTGRINTYEQYF.

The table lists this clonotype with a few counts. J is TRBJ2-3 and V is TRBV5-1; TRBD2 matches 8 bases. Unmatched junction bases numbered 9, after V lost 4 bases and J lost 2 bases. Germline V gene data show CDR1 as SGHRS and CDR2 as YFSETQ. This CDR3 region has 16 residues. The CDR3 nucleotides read TGCGCCAGCAGCCTGACTGGCGGGGGGCCCACAGATACGCAGTATTTT. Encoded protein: CASSLTGGGPTDTQYF.

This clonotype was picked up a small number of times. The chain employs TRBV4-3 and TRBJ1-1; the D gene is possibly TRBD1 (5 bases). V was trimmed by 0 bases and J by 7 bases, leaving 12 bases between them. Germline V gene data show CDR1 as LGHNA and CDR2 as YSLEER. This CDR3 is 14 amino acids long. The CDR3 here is CASSQEEGWIEAFF. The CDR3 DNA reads TGCGCCAGCAGCCAAGAGGAGGGGTGGATTGAAGCTTTCTTT.

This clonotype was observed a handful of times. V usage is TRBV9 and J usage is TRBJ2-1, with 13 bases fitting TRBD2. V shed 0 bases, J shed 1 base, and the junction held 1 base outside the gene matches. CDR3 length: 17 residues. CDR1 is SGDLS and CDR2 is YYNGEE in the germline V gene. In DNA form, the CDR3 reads TGTGCCAGCAGCGTAGGACTAGCGGGGGGATCCTACAATGAGCAGTTCTTC. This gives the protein CASSVGLAGGSYNEQFF.

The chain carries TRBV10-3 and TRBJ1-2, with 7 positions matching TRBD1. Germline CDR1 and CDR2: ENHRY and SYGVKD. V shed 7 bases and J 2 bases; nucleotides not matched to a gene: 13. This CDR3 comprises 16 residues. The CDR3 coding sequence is TGTGCCATCACCCAATTTCCTCGGGACAGCAACTATGGCTACACCTTC. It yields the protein CAITQFPRDSNYGYTF.

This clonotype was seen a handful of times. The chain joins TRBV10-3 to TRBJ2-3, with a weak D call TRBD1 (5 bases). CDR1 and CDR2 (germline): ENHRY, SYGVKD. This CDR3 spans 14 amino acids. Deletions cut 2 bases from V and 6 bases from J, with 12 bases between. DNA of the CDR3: TGTGCCATCAGTGAGGACAGTTCGCTGGATACGCAGTATTTT. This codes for CAISEDSSLDTQYF.